Presented here are 25 T cell receptor beta chains from one specimen sequenced in a study of T cells after yellow fever vaccination. One entry per CDR3 protein, called by TCRdb with MiXCR from the 5' RACE reads. The repertoire holds 25,000 to 35,000 distinct CDR3 sequences, with 6% to 8% as singletons. The input for sequencing was PBMCs, either bulk or a sorted T-cell subset (CD4+, CD8+, memory, or dextramer-sorted; not recorded which), taken on the day of the yellow fever booster vaccination. These receptors originate from a man aged 30 to 39 who received the YFV17D yellow fever vaccine.

Worth noting for this clonotype: This may be a read error, as it is one base from a much larger clone. The chain links TRBV7-6 to TRBJ2-1; TRBD2 matches 9 bases. The CDR3 has 16 amino acids. Trimming removed 1 base from V and 11 bases from J; junction bases left unmatched: 12. Germline V CDR1 and CDR2: SGHVS, FNYEAQ. CDR3 residues: CASSLGGLAGSLKQFF. As DNA, the CDR3 is TGTGCCAGCAGCTTAGGCGGGCTAGCGGGAAGTTTAAAGCAGTTCTTC. The variable domain in full, with the rest retrieved from reference TRBV7-6 and TRBJ2-1, is GAGVSQSPRYKVTKRGQDVALRCDPISGHVSLYWYRQALGQGPEFLTYFNYEAQQDKSGLPNDRFSAERPEGSISTLTIQRTEQRDSAMYRCASSLGGLAGSLKQFFGPGTRLTVL.

This clonotype was detected many times. The V and J genes are TRBV7-8 and TRBJ1-2; the D gene is possibly TRBD1 (6 bases). CDR3 length: 18 amino acids. Germline CDR1 and CDR2: SGHVS and FQNEAQ. V dropped 6 bases and J dropped 7 bases, with 30 bases sitting between them. CDR3: CASSDLTGGPSAGSGYTF. CDR3 nucleotide sequence: TGTGCCAGCAGTGACCTGACAGGAGGGCCCTCGGCCGGGAGTGGCTACACCTTC. The full variable domain, rest sourced from reference TRBV7-8 and TRBJ1-2, is GAGVSQSPRYKVAKRGQDVALRCDPISGHVSLFWYQQALGQGPEFLTYFQNEAQLDKSGLPSDRFFAERPEGSVSTLKIQRTQQEDSAVYLCASSDLTGGPSAGSGYTFGSGTRLTVV.

The genes are TRBV6-1 and TRBJ2-3, with D unclear. Trimming shortened V by 7 bases and J by 1 base, and 9 bases separated the two germline ends. The CDR3 consists of 13 residues. Germline CDR1 reads MNHNS; CDR2 reads SASEGT. The CDR3 loop reads CASMRGRTDTQYF. CDR3 nucleotide sequence: TGTGCCAGCATGCGCGGCCGCACAGATACGCAGTATTTT.

This clonotype was seen many times. The CDR3 is CSAPDRGTDTQYF. The DNA for the CDR3 is TGCAGTGCCCCGGACAGGGGAACAGATACGCAGTATTTT. V usage is TRBV20-1 and J usage is TRBJ2-3, with 9 bases lining up with TRBD1. CDR1 is DFQATT and CDR2 is SNEGSKA in the germline V gene (reference sequence). The CDR3 is made up of 13 amino acids. The ends lost 6 bases at V and 3 bases at J; junction bases unmatched: 4.

This clonotype was found many times. This chain links TRBV5-5 with TRBJ2-3; D could derive from TRBD1 or TRBD2 (7 bases each). The CDR3 is 18 amino acids. The germline gives CDR1 SGHKS, CDR2 YYEKEE (reference sequence). Trimming stripped 0 bases from V and 1 base from J, with 18 bases between. The DNA of the CDR3 is TGTGCCAGCAGCTTGGTCCCTTTACAGGGGAGGGGCACAGATACGCAGTATTTT. Translating gives CASSLVPLQGRGTDTQYF.

This clonotype is deemed medium-sized. The J gene is TRBJ2-5, the V gene TRBV20-1; 8 positions agree with TRBD2. Trimming at V came to 0 bases and at J to 4 bases, leaving 10 bases not matched to a gene. This CDR3 contains 16 residues. Germline V gene data show CDR1 as DFQATT and CDR2 as SNEGSKA (reference sequence). The CDR3 is CSARDISGTKRETQYF. DNA for the CDR3: TGCAGTGCTAGAGATATTAGCGGGACAAAGAGAGAGACCCAGTACTTC.

This clonotype was observed many times. The CDR3 protein is CASSYGGPNGELFF. In nucleotides, the CDR3 is TGTGCCAGCAGTTATGGGGGACCCAACGGGGAGCTGTTTTTT. The chain links TRBV27 to TRBJ2-2; D is perhaps TRBD1 or TRBD2 (5 bases each). The V end was cut by 4 bases, the J end by 7 bases, with 13 bases between. The CDR3 consists of 14 residues. Germline lookup yields CDR1 MNHEY and CDR2 SMNVEV (reference sequence).

This clonotype was found many times. CDR3 in DNA: TGCGCCAGCAGCCAAGACAGACTAGCGATCACAGATACGCAGTATTTT. Its protein is CASSQDRLAITDTQYF. The chain combines TRBV4-3 with TRBJ2-3, with 8 bases aligning to TRBD2. The CDR3 is 16 amino acids. Germline CDR1 LGHNA, CDR2 YSLEER. The V gene end was trimmed by 0 bases and the J gene end by 2 bases; junction bases not matched to a gene: 4.

This clonotype was found a few times. The V and J genes are TRBV7-8 and TRBJ1-1; TRBD1 might be the D (6 bases). The CDR3 runs to 14 residues. Germline V gene lookup returns CDR1 SGHVS and CDR2 FQNEAQ. V was pared by 3 bases and J by 10 bases, with 18 bases between. CDR3 nucleotides: TGTGCCAGCAGCTTGAGGGGGGGCGTCCGGGTAGCTTTCTTT. This gives the protein CASSLRGGVRVAFF.

This clonotype has at least ten counts. The chain employs TRBV3-1 and TRBJ2-7; no reliable D call. Germline loops: CDR1 LGHDT, CDR2 YNNKEL (reference sequence). Trimming left V 2 bases short and J 3 bases short, with 8 bases between. The CDR3 is made up of 13 amino acids. CDR3 sequence reads: CASSQFALYEQYF. CDR3 bases: TGTGCCAGCAGCCAATTTGCACTCTACGAGCAGTACTTC.

This clonotype occurred many times. V and J are TRBV7-8 and TRBJ2-5; D is ambiguous. Trimming removed 5 bases from V and 1 base from J, with 20 bases in between. Per germline, CDR1 SGHVS and CDR2 FQNEAQ. This CDR3 contains 17 residues. The chain's CDR3 is CASSRDSGSPIQETQYF. The CDR3 coding sequence is TGTGCCAGCAGCCGTGACTCCGGCAGCCCTATCCAAGAGACCCAGTACTTC.

The CDR3 spells CASSQDYRPTDTQYF. In DNA, the CDR3 is TGTGCCAGCAGCCAAGATTACCGACCGACAGATACGCAGTATTTT. The J gene is TRBJ2-3, the V gene TRBV3-1; D remains ambiguous. This CDR3 region has 15 residues. CDR1 is LGHDT and CDR2 is YNNKEL in the germline V gene (reference sequence). The V end lost 0 bases, the J end lost 3 bases, and 10 bases lay between the germline ends.

The sample holds a few counts of this clonotype. The chain carries TRBV20-1 and TRBJ2-3; 8 bases are shared with TRBD2. CDR3 size: 16 residues. Germline-derived CDR1 and CDR2 are DFQATT and SNEGSKA (reference sequence). V was pared by 4 bases and J by 2 bases, with 11 bases of the junction left unmatched. For the CDR3, the DNA is TGCAGTGCTACGGGGGGGTATAGCGGATACACAGATACGCAGTATTTT. This sequence encodes CSATGGYSGYTDTQYF.

This clonotype was seen many times. The gene calls are TRBV7-2 and TRBJ1-2, with a weak D call TRBD1 (5 bases). The CDR3 runs to 15 residues. CDR1 SGHTA and CDR2 FQGNSA come from the germline V gene. The V gene lost 0 bases and the J gene lost 0 bases, with 8 bases spanning the gap. This CDR3 is CASSLAEGTNYGYTF. The DNA for the CDR3 is TGTGCCAGCAGCTTAGCGGAGGGGACTAACTATGGCTACACCTTC.

This clonotype was counted ten times or more. J is TRBJ1-5 and V is TRBV6-5; TRBD1 might be the D (6 bases). Germline lookup yields CDR1 MNHEY and CDR2 SVGAGI. There are 17 residues in the CDR3. Trimming pared 7 bases from V and 0 bases from J, leaving 19 bases between. Here the CDR3 reads CASMPGRGGYSNQPQHF. CDR3 in DNA: TGTGCCAGCATGCCGGGGAGGGGGGGATATAGCAATCAGCCCCAGCATTTT.

This clonotype came up many times. This rearrangement joins TRBV10-3 to TRBJ2-7; no clear D. Trimming pared 7 bases from V and 7 bases from J, leaving 2 bases between. CDR1 is ENHRY and CDR2 is SYGVKD in the germline V gene. This CDR3 spans 8 amino acids. The CDR3 DNA follows: TGTGCCATCATAGAGCAGTACTTC. The encoded protein is CAIIEQYF.

This clonotype was seen many times. The chain carries TRBV10-3 and TRBJ2-2; D unclear. CDR1 and CDR2 (germline): ENHRY, SYGVKD. V lost 8 bases, J lost 0 bases, and 4 bases lay in between. The CDR3 is made up of 12 amino acids. CDR3 in amino acids: CAIWTNTGELFF. CDR3 coding DNA: TGTGCCATCTGGACGAACACCGGGGAGCTGTTTTTT.

This clonotype appeared many times. V is TRBV6-2 or TRBV6-3 and J is TRBJ2-7; TRBD2 aligns across 7 bases. This CDR3 spans 14 amino acids. Germline CDR1 and CDR2: MNHEY and SVGEGT. Trimming at V came to 2 bases and at J to 4 bases, leaving 5 bases not matched to a gene. DNA for the CDR3: TGTGCCAGCAGTTACGGCGGGAGTGGGTACGAGCAGTACTTC. Translation: CASSYGGSGYEQYF.

This clonotype was seen a handful of times. The chain links TRBV6-5 to TRBJ2-3; D is ambiguous. Trimming took 4 bases from V and 2 from J, leaving 10 bases between them. The CDR3 is 14 residues long. Germline V lookup: CDR1 MNHEY, CDR2 SVGAGI. CDR3 sequence: CASSWGISTDTQYF. CDR3 bases: TGTGCCAGCAGTTGGGGTATTTCCACAGATACGCAGTATTTT.

There are many counts of this clonotype. The rearrangement links TRBV24-1 to TRBJ2-7; 9 bases are shared with TRBD1. With 3 bases clipped from V and 7 bases from J, the junction kept 3 bases outside the gene matches. Per germline, CDR1 KGHDR and CDR2 SFDVKD. The CDR3 spans 13 residues. This chain's CDR3 is CATSDGQGFEQYF. CDR3 bases: TGTGCCACCAGTGATGGACAGGGGTTTGAGCAGTACTTC.

At least ten counts were recorded for this clonotype. The chain uses TRBV11-2 and TRBJ2-1, with 12 bases lining up with TRBD2. The germline gives CDR1 SGHAT, CDR2 FQNNGV. V lost 5 bases and J lost 7; bases outside the gene matches: 6. The CDR3 spans 15 residues. In nucleotides, the CDR3 is TGTGCCAGCAGCGAGCTAGCGGGAGGGCGAAATGAGCAGTTCTTC. Its protein product is CASSELAGGRNEQFF.

This clonotype came up many times. For the CDR3, the DNA is TGCAGTGCACGGACAGGGGAGACTGAAGCTTTCTTT. This sequence encodes CSARTGETEAFF. The rearrangement uses TRBV20-1 and TRBJ1-1; 9 positions agree with TRBD1. This CDR3 has 12 amino acids. The germline CDR1 and CDR2 sequences are DFQATT and SNEGSKA (reference sequence). The V segment lost 6 bases and the J segment 5 bases; nucleotides outside the gene matches: 4.

There are many counts of this clonotype. This rearrangement joins TRBV25-1 to TRBJ2-7; D not certain. The germline CDR1 and CDR2 sequences are MGHDK and SYGVNS. With 4 bases removed from V and 3 bases from J, the gap between germline ends came to 7 bases. This CDR3 is 12 amino acids long. CDR3 sequence (DNA): TGTGCCAGCAGTGCACACGGCTACGAGCAGTACTTC. Translating it yields CASSAHGYEQYF.

The chain recombines TRBV7-2 with TRBJ2-7; a possible D gene is TRBD2 (5 bases). CDR3 size: 15 residues. V was trimmed by 5 bases and J by 1 base, leaving 15 bases between them. Germline loops: CDR1 SGHTA, CDR2 FQGNSA. CDR3 nucleotides: TGTGCCAGCAGCCTCAAAAGGGAGAAGTCCTACGAGCAGTACTTC. It translates to CASSLKREKSYEQYF.

This clonotype was counted many times. CDR3 amino acids: CASSPPGQTQGNEQFF. Written as DNA, the CDR3 is TGTGCCAGCAGTCCTCCTGGACAGACTCAGGGGAATGAGCAGTTCTTC. This chain links TRBV6-5 with TRBJ2-1; D is possibly TRBD1 (6 bases). The CDR3 loop spans 16 amino acids. V was clipped by 5 bases and J by 7 bases, with 21 bases between them. Germline CDR1 is MNHEY and CDR2 is SVGAGI.